These 28 T cell receptor beta chains originate from one sample sequenced in a study of T-cell reconstitution after alpha-beta-depleted transplantation in children. The TCRbeta library was prepared with unique molecular identifiers. One entry per CDR3 protein, called by TCRdb with MiXCR from the PCR reads. The sample consists of around 250,000 distinct CDR3 sequences, less than 9% of them appearing once. Here the sequenced sample was PBMCs, mostly from graft donor cells, taken 180 days after TCRalphabeta/CD19-depleted stem cell transplant. The source of these receptors is a male patient between 5 and 17 years old who had a stem cell transplant for acute lymphoblastic leukemia, so the T cells may come from the graft donor.

This clonotype was observed many times. CDR3 amino acids: CASSLDGATEAFF. Here the CDR3 DNA reads TGTGCCAGCAGCTTAGACGGAGCCACTGAAGCTTTCTTT. The genes are TRBV7-9 and TRBJ1-1; no reliable D call. CDR1 and CDR2 from the germline V gene are SEHNR and FQNEAQ (reference sequence). The V gene lost 1 base and the J gene lost 4 bases, with 7 bases spanning the gap. The CDR3 runs to 13 residues.

This clonotype was seen ten or more times. The J gene is TRBJ2-6, the V gene TRBV5-6, with D possibly matching TRBD2 (5 bases). Germline CDR1 SGHDT, CDR2 YYEEEE. Deletions cut 3 bases from V and 7 bases from J, with 14 bases between. The CDR3 is 15 amino acids. Here the CDR3 DNA reads TGTGCCAGCAGCTCTACAGCCCCGGGAGCCAACGTCCTGACTTTC. Protein: CASSSTAPGANVLTF.

In this sample, this clonotype turned up many times. V gene TRBV12-3 or TRBV12-4 combines with J gene TRBJ1-5; D not resolved. The CDR3 extends over 14 amino acids. The V end lost 6 bases, the J end lost 1 base, and 10 bases lay between the germline ends. The DNA for the CDR3 is TGTGCCAGCAGCCTTTGGTCGAGCAATCAGCCCCAGCATTTT. It codes for CASSLWSSNQPQHF.

This clonotype occurred many times. The genes are TRBV29-1 and TRBJ2-7; D perhaps matches TRBD2 (5 bases). From germline, CDR1 is SQVTM and CDR2 ANQGSEA. There are 15 residues in the CDR3. The V and J ends lost 5 bases and 3 bases respectively, with 20 bases between them. The DNA of the CDR3 is TGCAGCGTTAAACGGAGTGTGGGTCGGGACTACGAGCAGTACTTC. Its protein is CSVKRSVGRDYEQYF.

This clonotype has at least ten counts. V and J are TRBV4-1 and TRBJ2-7, with D possibly matching TRBD2 (6 bases). Trimming stripped 3 bases from V and 2 bases from J, with 14 bases between. Germline CDR1 is MGHRA and CDR2 is YSYEKL. CDR3 length: 15 amino acids. The CDR3 reads CASSQPGLVPYEQYF. DNA of the CDR3: TGCGCCAGCAGCCAGCCGGGACTTGTCCCCTACGAGCAGTACTTC.

There are many counts of this clonotype. The CDR3 DNA sequence: TGTGCCAGCAGTTTAGGGACACCTGATAGCAATCAGCCCCAGCATTTT. Translated, it gives CASSLGTPDSNQPQHF. The chain carries TRBV12-3 or TRBV12-4 and TRBJ1-5; D may be TRBD1 (5 bases). V was clipped by 1 base and J by 0 bases, with 10 bases between them. The CDR3 extends over 16 amino acids.

This clonotype was found many times. V and J are TRBV7-3 and TRBJ2-3; 10 bases align to TRBD1. Per the germline V gene, CDR1 is SGHTA and CDR2 is FQGTGA. The CDR3 totals 16 residues. V dropped 0 bases and J dropped 6; count of bases not matched to a gene: 6. The CDR3 here is CASSLTRQGAVDTQYF. CDR3 nucleotides: TGTGCCAGCAGCTTAACGAGACAGGGGGCAGTGGATACGCAGTATTTT.

J is TRBJ2-5 and V is TRBV7-9; D gene ambiguous. Germline V gene data show CDR1 as SEHNR and CDR2 as FQNEAQ (reference sequence). V was shortened by 3 bases and J by 1 base, with 12 bases between the two germline ends. The CDR3 runs to 15 residues. The DNA of the CDR3 is TGTGCCAGCAGCTTTTCTATAGGCAGCCAAGAGACCCAGTACTTC. Translating gives CASSFSIGSQETQYF.

The chain combines TRBV2 with TRBJ2-1; 9 bases are a match to TRBD2. Germline-derived CDR1 and CDR2 are SNHLY and FYNNEI. Trimming took 11 bases from V and 2 from J; bases not matched to a gene: 10. The length of the CDR3 is 15 residues. CDR3 DNA sequence: TGTGCCGGTTCTCTAGCGGGATTCGCCTACAATGAGCAGTTCTTC. Translating it yields CAGSLAGFAYNEQFF.

This clonotype appeared many times. The chain employs TRBV28 and TRBJ2-5; possibly TRBD1 for D (6 bases). V was clipped by 3 bases and J by 5 bases, with 13 bases between them. CDR1 and CDR2 from the germline V gene are MDHEN and SYDVKM. This CDR3 region has 14 residues. CDR3 amino acids: CASSLVGARETQYF. The CDR3 DNA follows: TGTGCCAGCAGTTTGGTGGGGGCGAGGGAGACCCAGTACTTC.

This clonotype has ten or more counts. J is TRBJ2-2 and V is TRBV12-3 or TRBV12-4; D not certain. V lost 1 base and J lost 5, with 5 bases in between. There are 13 residues in the CDR3. DNA of the CDR3: TGTGCCAGCAGTTTAGGCCGTACCGGGGAGCTGTTTTTT. This translates into CASSLGRTGELFF.

This clonotype was observed a handful of times. The chain couples TRBV3-1 to TRBJ2-7, with 15 bases fitting TRBD2. CDR3 length: 17 amino acids. Per germline, CDR1 LGHDT and CDR2 YNNKEL (reference sequence). Trimming removed 0 bases from V and 9 bases from J; junction bases left unmatched: 9. CDR3 sequence (DNA): TGTGCCAGCAGCCAAGAAGGGGGACTAGCGGGAGGTCGCGTGCAGTACTTC. Translation: CASSQEGGLAGGRVQYF.

This clonotype was observed many times. This sequence joins TRBV29-1 and TRBJ2-7, with 7 bases fitting TRBD2. V lost 2 bases to trimming and J lost 5 bases; unmatched junction nucleotides: 6. CDR1 and CDR2 from the germline V gene are SQVTM and ANQGSEA. The CDR3 consists of 13 residues. This CDR3 is CSVEWGGRDEQYF. CDR3 coding DNA: TGCAGCGTTGAATGGGGGGGAAGAGACGAGCAGTACTTC.

This clonotype came up many times. This sequence joins TRBV11-2 and TRBJ2-1; D remains unclear. The CDR3 loop spans 12 amino acids. Trimming cost V 4 bases and J 4 bases, with 5 bases left between them. The germline CDR1 and CDR2 sequences are SGHAT and FQNNGV. CDR3 in DNA: TGTGCCAGCAGCTCGCAGTACAATGAGCAGTTCTTC. It codes for CASSSQYNEQFF.

This clonotype appeared many times. The chain links TRBV29-1 to TRBJ2-7, with unresolved D. V was cut by 3 bases and J by 9 bases, with 12 bases left in between. The CDR3 consists of 11 residues. Germline CDR1 reads SQVTM; CDR2 reads ANQGSEA. This CDR3 reads CSVDWGIGQYF. CDR3 DNA: TGCAGCGTTGATTGGGGTATCGGGCAGTACTTC.

In its sample, this clonotype was seen many times. An end of the junction does not agree with germline; a read error may underlie this. The J gene is TRBJ1-3, the V gene TRBV2; possibly TRBD1 for D (6 bases). Germline lookup yields CDR1 SNHLY and CDR2 FYNNEI. The CDR3 is made up of 14 amino acids. The CDR3 nucleotides read TGTGCCAGCAGTGGGACAGAGACTGGAAACACCACATATTTT. Its translation is CASSGTETGNTTYF. Drawing the rest from reference TRBV2 and TRBJ1-3, the complete variable domain is EPEVTQTPSHQVTQMGQEVILRCVPISNHLYFYWYRQILGQKVEFLVSFYNNEISEKSEIFDDQFSVERPDGSNFTLKIRSTKLEDSAMYFCASSGTETGNTTYFGEGSWLTVV.

There are many counts of this clonotype. This rearrangement joins TRBV6-5 to TRBJ2-5; tentatively, D is TRBD1 or TRBD2 (5 bases each). The CDR3 length is 13 residues. Germline values: CDR1 MNHEY, CDR2 SVGAGI. The V end lost 6 bases, the J end lost 1 base, and 9 bases lay between the germline ends. CDR3: CASSGTVQETQYF. The CDR3 DNA reads TGTGCCAGCAGCGGGACGGTCCAAGAGACCCAGTACTTC.

The V and J genes are TRBV5-1 and TRBJ2-2; D gene ambiguous. The CDR3 has 15 residues. Per germline, CDR1 SGHRS and CDR2 YFSETQ. The ends were cut back, 7 bases at V and 5 bases at J, with 18 bases in the middle. The CDR3 protein is CASGVTVAGTGELFF. CDR3 bases: TGCGCCAGCGGGGTCACGGTGGCTGGAACCGGGGAGCTGTTTTTT.

At least ten counts were recorded for this clonotype. This sequence joins TRBV29-1 and TRBJ1-1; 8 bases match TRBD1. Germline assignment: CDR1 SQVTM and CDR2 ANQGSEA. V was pared by 8 bases and J by 0 bases, with 5 bases of the junction left unmatched. The CDR3 has 13 amino acids. CDR3 in amino acids: CSFGQGVNTEAFF. As DNA, the CDR3 is TGCAGCTTTGGACAGGGAGTGAACACTGAAGCTTTCTTT. Filled out from reference TRBV29-1 and TRBJ1-1, the complete variable domain reads SAVISQKPSRDICQRGTSLTIQCQVDSQVTMMFWYRQQPGQSLTLIATANQGSEATYESGFVIDKFPISRPNLTFSTLTVSNMSPEDSSIYLCSFGQGVNTEAFFGQGTRLTVV.

This clonotype was seen ten or more times. The V gene is TRBV4-3, the J gene TRBJ2-7; 8 bases map to TRBD2. V trimming: 1 base; J trimming: 2 bases; junction bases outside the gene matches: 4. There are 15 residues in the CDR3. The V gene's germline CDR1 is LGHNA and CDR2 YSLEER. In DNA, the CDR3 is TGCGCCAGCAGCCAAGTACGGGGGGGTCCCTACGAGCAGTACTTC. It codes for CASSQVRGGPYEQYF.

Worth noting for this clonotype: A much larger clonotype is one base distant, so this may be a read error. This CDR3 reads CANSNREAYEQYF. The CDR3 DNA is TGTGCCAACAGCAACCGGGAGGCCTACGAGCAGTACTTC. This chain joins TRBV21-1 and TRBJ2-7; TRBD2, the table's D call, lacks a check against the DNA. TRBV21-1 is marked as a pseudogene. The CDR3 length is 13 residues.

V gene TRBV20-1 combines with J gene TRBJ1-5; a possible D gene is TRBD1 (5 bases). CDR3 length equals 13 residues. V dropped 1 base and J dropped 6 bases, with 10 bases sitting between them. From germline, CDR1 is DFQATT and CDR2 SNEGSKA (reference sequence). The DNA for the CDR3 is TGCAGTGCTAGAGGGAGGGGACTTCAGCCCCAGCATTTT. Translation gives CSARGRGLQPQHF.

This clonotype came up many times. The V and J genes are TRBV6-1 and TRBJ1-6, with D unresolved. The germline V gene encodes CDR1 MNHNS and CDR2 SASEGT. V dropped 2 bases and J dropped 2 bases, with 4 bases sitting between them. The CDR3 extends over 14 amino acids. In DNA, the CDR3 is TGTGCCAGCAGTGAATTAACCTATAATTCACCCCTCCACTTT. It yields the protein CASSELTYNSPLHF.

This clonotype was found many times. The CDR3 region has the DNA TGTGCCAGCAGTTTAGGAGGGGGGCGGATAGCGGCACCCCTCACCAAAATCTACGAGCAGTACTTC. Protein product: CASSLGGGRIAAPLTKIYEQYF. The chain is built from TRBV12-3 or TRBV12-4 and TRBJ2-7; tentatively, D is TRBD1 or TRBD2 (6 bases each). The CDR3 spans 22 residues. V lost 1 base to trimming and J lost 3 bases, with 34 bases between them.

The table lists this clonotype with many counts. The CDR3 loop reads CASSLIGQPEAFF. The CDR3 DNA follows: TGTGCCAGCAGCTTAATCGGCCAGCCTGAAGCTTTCTTT. The V gene is TRBV7-3, the J gene TRBJ1-1; D remains ambiguous. The CDR3 extends over 13 amino acids. CDR1 is SGHTA, CDR2 FQGTGA, per germline. V lost 1 base and J 6 bases, leaving 9 bases between the germline ends.

The sample holds many counts of this clonotype. The chain has TRBV3-1 and TRBJ1-2; D gene ambiguous. CDR3 length: 15 amino acids. V gave up 4 bases and J gave up 0 bases, with 12 bases separating them. Per germline, CDR1 LGHDT and CDR2 YNNKEL (reference sequence). This CDR3 reads CASSPRRPTNYGYTF. In nucleotides, the CDR3 is TGTGCCAGCAGCCCCCGGAGGCCTACTAACTATGGCTACACCTTC.

This clonotype was seen many times. J is TRBJ2-3 and V is TRBV5-1, with D maybe TRBD1 (6 bases). The CDR3 sequence is 14 residues long. V shed 3 bases and J shed 2 bases, with 10 bases lying between them. Per the germline V gene, CDR1 is SGHRS and CDR2 is YFSETQ. The CDR3 here is CASSSRDITDTQYF. The CDR3 nucleotides are TGCGCCAGCAGCTCACGGGACATCACAGATACGCAGTATTTT.

This clonotype was counted many times. The CDR3 is CASSDTSGRAYNYEQFF. CDR3 in DNA: TGTGCCAGCAGCGATACTAGCGGGAGGGCCTATAACTATGAGCAGTTCTTC. This rearrangement joins TRBV28 to TRBJ2-1, with TRBD2 matching over 13 bases. With 6 bases clipped from V and 8 bases from J, the junction kept 13 bases outside the gene matches. The CDR3 is 17 residues long. CDR1 and CDR2 (germline): MDHEN, SYDVKM.